The clone carrying this T cell receptor beta chain was counted a few times. The target antigen is unknown. The read ends 3 residues before the CDR3 terminus; that terminus is restored from the germline J gene. The data originate from a study of T cell clonality in common variable immunodeficiency. Study-wide points: Fewer deletions and N-nucleotide insertions were reportedly seen in common variable immunodeficiency TCR beta sequences. Links between repertoire features and CVID complications were heterogeneity-limited.

Both groups were predominantly of Caucasian heritage. Heparinized whole blood, roughly 4.5 to 9 ml, came from each donor. This CDR3 is 12 amino acids long. V shed 8 bases, J shed 3 bases, and the junction held 2 bases outside the gene matches. Germline values: CDR1 SEHNR, CDR2 FQNEAQ (reference sequence). Here immunoSEQ multiplex PCR was the method, and the copy in TCRdb shows in-frame clones only, minus some. The repertoire consists of 30,000 to 40,000 clones, none detected only once. The rearrangement uses TRBV7-9 and TRBJ2-5; the match to TRBD2 covers 8 bases. The sequence derives from a human donor with common variable immunodeficiency. What was sequenced was peripheral blood mononuclear cells. CDR3 DNA (partial): TGTGCCAGCTCGGGGGGGGAAGAGACC. Protein sequence: CASSGGEET. The whole CDR3 region reads CASSGGEETQYF. The entire variable domain, with the rest obtained from reference TRBV7-9 and TRBJ2-5, is as follows: DTGVSQNPRHKITKRGQNVTFRCDPISEHNRLYWYRQTLGQGPEFLTYFQNEAQLEKSRLLSDRFSAERPKGSFSTLEIQRTEQGDSAMYLCASSGGEETQYFGPGTRLLVL.